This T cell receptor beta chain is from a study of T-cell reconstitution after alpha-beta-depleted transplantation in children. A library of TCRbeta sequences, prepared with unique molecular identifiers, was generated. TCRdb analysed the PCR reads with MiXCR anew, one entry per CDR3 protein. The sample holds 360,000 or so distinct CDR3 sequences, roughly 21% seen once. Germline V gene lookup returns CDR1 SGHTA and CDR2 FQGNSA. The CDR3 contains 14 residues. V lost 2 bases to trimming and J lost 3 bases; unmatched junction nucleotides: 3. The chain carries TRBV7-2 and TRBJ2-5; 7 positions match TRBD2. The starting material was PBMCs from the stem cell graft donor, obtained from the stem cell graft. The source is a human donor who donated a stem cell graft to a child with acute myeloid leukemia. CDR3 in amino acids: CASSLPSGKETQYF. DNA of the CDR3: TGTGCCAGCAGCTTACCCAGCGGGAAAGAGACCCAGTACTTC.